These T cell receptor beta chains were read from a single sample in a study of Ad26.COV2.S vaccination and SARS-CoV-2 variants. The method was immunoSEQ multiplex PCR; TCRdb's version includes in-frame clones alone and lacks a portion of them. The sample includes 500,000 or so clones, around 85% of them seen just once. Source: peripheral blood, taken in a trial of Ad26.COV2.S vaccine versus placebo. The receptors derive from a person aged 18-65 years who received the Ad26.COV2.S COVID-19 vaccine or a placebo. The CDR3 runs from the conserved cysteine through the conserved F or W. The D gene is left open where the match is weak. Clone size, where shown, is once, few, many, or a class for clones that have expanded.

j_call clone_size d_call v_call cdr3_nt cdr3_aa
TRBJ2-1 - - TRBV29-1 TGCAGCGTTGATGGGGGGCTTTCCTACAATGAGCAGTTCTTC CSVDGGLSYNEQFF
TRBJ2-2 few - TRBV30 TGCAATTACCTAGAGGTCACCGGGGAGCTGTTTTTT CNYLEVTGELFF
TRBJ1-1 - - TRBV21-1 TGTGCCAGCAGCAAAGAGAAGGGATCTGAAGCTTTCTTT CASSKEKGSEAFF
TRBJ1-2 few - TRBV12-3/TRBV12-4 TGTGCCAGCAGCCCAGACAGTAACTATGGCTACACCTTC CASSPDSNYGYTF
TRBJ2-1 once - TRBV2 TGTGCCAGCATACGGACACGACCCGCAGGTGAGCAGTTCTTC CASIRTRPAGEQFF
TRBJ1-2 - - TRBV5-6 TGTGCCAGCAGCGCGGGACGGAGGTTAGCTAACTATGGCTACACCTTC CASSAGRRLANYGYTF
TRBJ2-7 - - TRBV5-1 TGCGCCAGCAGCTTGGCCGGTCTAGCCGGCTACGAGCAGTACTTC CASSLAGLAGYEQYF
TRBJ2-1 - TRBD2 TRBV29-1 TGCAGCGTTGATCTAGCGGGATTTATGATACGTGAGCAGTTCTTC CSVDLAGFMIREQFF
TRBJ1-1 - TRBD1 TRBV5-1 TGCGCCAGCAGCTTGGGGGGACAGGGAACCACTGAAGCTTTCTTT CASSLGGQGTTEAFF
TRBJ2-1 - - TRBV9 TGTGCCAGCAGCGTAGAGCCAGCGCCCTCCTACAATGAGCAGTTCTTC CASSVEPAPSYNEQFF
TRBJ2-1 once TRBD2 TRBV15 TGTGCCACCAGCAGAGGGTCCCGGGAGGGGCTCTACAATGAGCAGTTCTTC CATSRGSREGLYNEQFF
TRBJ2-7 few - TRBV29-1 TGCAGCGTTGTGGCAGCTTACGAGCAGTACTTC CSVVAAYEQYF
TRBJ2-1 - TRBD2 TRBV19 TGTGCCAGCAGTGGGACTAGCGGGAGCGGGTCCTACAATGAGCAGTTCTTC CASSGTSGSGSYNEQFF
TRBJ1-4 - TRBD1 TRBV2 TGTGCCAGCAGTGTGGACAGGACAGTGAATGAAAAACTGTTTTTT CASSVDRTVNEKLFF
TRBJ2-1 once - TRBV27 TGTGCCAGCAGTTTAGGACCCCCCGAAGGGGGCAATGAGCAGTTCTTC CASSLGPPEGGNEQFF
TRBJ2-1 once - TRBV9 TGTGCCAGCACCGTCGGGGGGGCAGGGGGCAATGAGCAGTTCTTC CASTVGGAGGNEQFF
TRBJ1-5 - - TRBV6-2/TRBV6-3 TGTGCCAGCAGTTACTCGTTCGGTGGGGACATCAATCAGCCCCAGCATTTT CASSYSFGGDINQPQHF
TRBJ2-1 - TRBD2 TRBV28 TGTGCCAGCAGTGGCCCTAGCGGCTCCTACAATGAGCAGTTCTTC CASSGPSGSYNEQFF
TRBJ2-7 - - TRBV14 TGTGCCAGCAGCCTCCCGGGATATCCCTACGAGCAGTACTTC CASSLPGYPYEQYF
TRBJ1-1 - TRBD1 TRBV7-2 TGTGCCAGCAGCCGGGACAGTATGAACACTGAAGCTTTCTTT CASSRDSMNTEAFF
TRBJ2-7 - - TRBV6-5 TGTGCCAGCAGTTACAGTGTGACGGCGTTTTTCTACGAGCAGTACTTC CASSYSVTAFFYEQYF
TRBJ1-4 once - TRBV11-2 TGTGCCAGCAGCCTTAGGAGGGTCGGTGAAAAACTGTTTTTT CASSLRRVGEKLFF
TRBJ2-1 - - TRBV7-2 TGTGCCAGCAGCACCGGGAGCTTCTCCTACAATGAGCAGTTCTTC CASSTGSFSYNEQFF
TRBJ2-7 - TRBD1 TRBV7-2 TGTGCCAGCAGCCTAAGGACAGGGCGCCCCGAGCAGTACTTC CASSLRTGRPEQYF
TRBJ2-7 - TRBD2 TRBV29-1 TGCAGCGTGGGCGGGAGGACAACCTACGAGCAGTACTTC CSVGGRTTYEQYF
TRBJ1-4 - TRBD1 TRBV6-1 TGTGCCAGCAGTGCTCCACCGGGACAGCGTAATGAAAAACTGTTTTTT CASSAPPGQRNEKLFF
TRBJ2-1 - TRBD2 TRBV6-6 TGTGCCAGCATCGGTCAGCGGGGAAATGAGCAGTTCTTC CASIGQRGNEQFF
TRBJ1-5 few TRBD1 TRBV6-2/TRBV6-3 TGTGCCAGCAGTTACCCGAATCCCGGGACAGGGGGGAATCAGCCCCAGCATTTT CASSYPNPGTGGNQPQHF
TRBJ2-1 once - TRBV5-1 TGCGCCAGCAGCTTGGTGGGTTCGGGGTTAGGAGACAATGAGCAGTTCTTC CASSLVGSGLGDNEQFF
TRBJ1-4 - TRBD1 TRBV9 TGTGCCAGCAGCGCTAGGACAGGGGGGAGTGAAAAACTGTTTTTT CASSARTGGSEKLFF
TRBJ1-5 - - TRBV9 TGTGCCAGCAGCGTAGGGGACGGGGCTAATCAGCCCCAGCATTTT CASSVGDGANQPQHF
TRBJ1-1 - TRBD1 TRBV9 TGTGCCAGCAGCGTAGTGACCAGGGGGGACACTGAAGCTTTCTTT CASSVVTRGDTEAFF
TRBJ1-5 - TRBD1 TRBV10-3 TGTGCCATGGACAGGGGGGGTCAGCCCCAGCATTTT CAMDRGGQPQHF
TRBJ1-3 - - TRBV3-1/TRBV3-2 TGTGCCAGCAGCCAAGACGGATGGGGGCTAGGGGGAAACACCATATATTTT CASSQDGWGLGGNTIYF
TRBJ1-1 - - TRBV7-2 TGTGCCAGCAGCTTATACGGGAGAAAGAACACTGAAGCTTTCTTT CASSLYGRKNTEAFF
TRBJ1-1 - - TRBV7-2 TGTGCCAGCAGCCCCACGAGGAGGAACACTGAAGCTTTCTTT CASSPTRRNTEAFF
TRBJ1-1 - - TRBV19 TGTGCCAGTAGTCCTTATAAGACGGTTGAAGCTTTCTTT CASSPYKTVEAFF
TRBJ1-1 few - TRBV12-3/TRBV12-4 TGTGCCAGCAGTTTAGGAGACACTGAAGCTTTCTTT CASSLGDTEAFF
TRBJ2-3 - - TRBV5-5 TGTGCCAGCAGCTTTGAGGGAAACCCCACAGATACGCAGTATTTT CASSFEGNPTDTQYF
TRBJ2-1 - TRBD2 TRBV14 TGTGCCAGCAGCCTTCTCCAGGGACTAGCGTCGGATGAGCAGTTCTTC CASSLLQGLASDEQFF
TRBJ2-7 - TRBD1 TRBV5-8 TGTGCCAGCAGCTTGGCCCCAGGGACAGGGCAGTACTTC CASSLAPGTGQYF
TRBJ2-3 - - TRBV4-1 TGCGCCAGCAGCCAAGTCGGGGTCGGCACAGATACGCAGTATTTT CASSQVGVGTDTQYF
TRBJ2-2 - - TRBV6-2/TRBV6-3 TGTGCCAGCAGCTCGGTGGCCGGGGCCGGGGAGCTGTTTTTT CASSSVAGAGELFF
TRBJ1-6 - TRBD1 TRBV28 TGTGCCAGCAGCCGACAGGGGGAGACAACCCTCCACTTT CASSRQGETTLHF
TRBJ2-7 - TRBD2 TRBV3-1/TRBV3-2 TGTGCCAGCAGCCACACCGGGACTAGCATGGAGCAGTACTTC CASSHTGTSMEQYF
TRBJ1-2 - - TRBV30 TGTGCCTGGATTCGGGACACTCTTATGATGGTTGGCTACACCTTC CAWIRDTLMMVGYTF
TRBJ2-1 once TRBD2 TRBV28 TGTGCCAGCAGTCTTTGGGGTAAAACGGGACTAAAGATCTCCAATGAGCAGTTCTTC CASSLWGKTGLKISNEQFF
TRBJ2-2 - - TRBV6-2/TRBV6-3 TGTGCCAGCAGTTATTTGGGTTGGCGGGGAACCCGAACGGCCGGGGAGCTGTTTTTT CASSYLGWRGTRTAGELFF
TRBJ2-7 - - TRBV12-3/TRBV12-4 TGTGCCAGCAGTTTAACCTACGAGCAGTACTTC CASSLTYEQYF
TRBJ2-1 - TRBD2 TRBV3-1/TRBV3-2 TGTGCCAGCAGCCCGGGGGGGCAGTCGTGGTTCTTC CASSPGGQSWFF
TRBJ1-2 once - TRBV6-5 TGTGCCAGCAGTTACTCCGGGGGAGGGCTTGGGGGCTACACCTTC CASSYSGGGLGGYTF
TRBJ2-4 - - TRBV4-1 TGCGCCAGCAGCCAAGATGGGGGCGGGATCCTGGGCGTAGCCAAAAACATTCAGTACTTC CASSQDGGGILGVAKNIQYF
TRBJ1-3 - - TRBV9 TGTGCCAGCAGCGTGTCATCAGACGGGAGGTCTGGAAACACCATATATTTT CASSVSSDGRSGNTIYF
TRBJ1-2 - - TRBV29-1 TGCAGCGTTGATTCTAGGCGGGAGGGGATATATGGCTACACCTTC CSVDSRREGIYGYTF
TRBJ2-7 few TRBD1 TRBV30 TGTGCCTGGAGTGTACAAGCACTTAACAGGGGATACGAGCAGTACTTC CAWSVQALNRGYEQYF
TRBJ2-1 - - TRBV11-2 TGTGCCAGCAGCTTAGCAGGGCTCGATGCCTACAATGAGCAGTTCTTC CASSLAGLDAYNEQFF